This T cell receptor (beta chain) appears in the sequencing data of a study of Ad26.COV2.S vaccination and SARS-CoV-2 variants. Study-level results: Total T cell responses, in the TCR breadth and depth analyses, may have been underestimated. Measurement of non-spike TCR breadth gave similar results in vaccine and placebo recipients. CD8+ and CD4+ T cells specific for spike reportedly responded with substantial breadth after vaccination.

The CDR3 sequence is 15 residues long. Between the trimmed V and J ends, which lost 0 bases and 1 base, there was a span of 10 bases. Germline V lookup: CDR1 SGHRS, CDR2 YFSETQ. Profiled with immunoSEQ multiplex PCR; TCRdb holds only in-frame clones, not every one. The sample has 450,000 to 550,000 clones, roughly 87% seen once; the top ten hold just over 2.5%. For this clone: The antigen is unknown. Other DNA sequences in this specimen translate into the identical CDR3.

Regarding treatment: roughly 18 received Ad26.COV2.S at low or high dose, single or two shots; five or six received placebo; per-sample allocation not given. Specimens were obtained on day 63 following the first vaccine or placebo injection. This chain connects TRBV5-1 to TRBJ1-2; D is undetermined. The receptor comes from a person between 18 and 65 years old who received the Ad26.COV2.S COVID-19 vaccine or a placebo. The sample here was peripheral blood, taken in a trial of Ad26.COV2.S vaccine versus placebo. CDR3 DNA sequence: TGCGCCAGCAGCTTGGGTGGAGGGCTTAACTATGGCTACACCTTC. Residues: CASSLGGGLNYGYTF.